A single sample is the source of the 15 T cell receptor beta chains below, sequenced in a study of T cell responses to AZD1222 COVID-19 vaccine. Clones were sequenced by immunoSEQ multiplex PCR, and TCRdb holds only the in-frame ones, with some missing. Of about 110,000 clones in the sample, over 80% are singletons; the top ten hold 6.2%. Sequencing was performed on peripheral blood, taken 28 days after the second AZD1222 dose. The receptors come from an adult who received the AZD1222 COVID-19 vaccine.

CDR3 protein: CASSAWDVLEQFF. The CDR3 DNA reads as TGTGCCAGCAGCGCTTGGGACGTCCTCGAGCAGTTCTTC. The chain joins TRBV25-1 to TRBJ2-1; D is tentatively TRBD1 or TRBD2 (5 bases each). This CDR3 has 13 residues. V dropped 6 bases and J dropped 10 bases, with 16 bases sitting between them. From germline, CDR1 is MGHDK and CDR2 SYGVNS.

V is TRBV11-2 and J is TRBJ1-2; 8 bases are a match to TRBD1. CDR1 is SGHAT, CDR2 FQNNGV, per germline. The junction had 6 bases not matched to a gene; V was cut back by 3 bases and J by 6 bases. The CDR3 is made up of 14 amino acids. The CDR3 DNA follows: TGTGCCAGCAGCTTGTACAGGGGGGATCATGGCTACACCTTC. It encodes CASSLYRGDHGYTF.

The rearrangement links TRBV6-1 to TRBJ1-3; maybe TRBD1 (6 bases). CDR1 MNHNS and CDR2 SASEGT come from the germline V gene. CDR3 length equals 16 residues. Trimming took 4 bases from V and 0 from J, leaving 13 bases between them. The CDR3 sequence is CASSGTQGISGNTIYF. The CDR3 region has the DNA TGTGCCAGCAGTGGAACTCAGGGGATCTCTGGAAACACCATATATTTT.

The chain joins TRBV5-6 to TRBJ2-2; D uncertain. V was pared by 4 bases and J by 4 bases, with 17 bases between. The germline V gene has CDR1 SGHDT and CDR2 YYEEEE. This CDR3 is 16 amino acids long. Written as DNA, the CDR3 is TGTGCCAGCAGCCCCCCGCCAGGTGGTGGCACCGGGGAGCTGTTTTTT. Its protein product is CASSPPPGGGTGELFF. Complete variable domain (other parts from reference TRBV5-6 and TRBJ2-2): DAGVTQSPTHLIKTRGQQVTLRCSPKSGHDTVSWYQQALGQGPQFIFQYYEEEERQRGNFPDRFSGHQFPNYSSELNVNALLLGDSALYLCASSPPPGGGTGELFFGEGSRLTVL.

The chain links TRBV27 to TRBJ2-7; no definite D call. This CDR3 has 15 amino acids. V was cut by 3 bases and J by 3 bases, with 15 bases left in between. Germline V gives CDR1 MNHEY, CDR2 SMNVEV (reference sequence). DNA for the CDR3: TGTGCCAGCAGTTTCAACGCAGATCCATTCTACGAGCAGTACTTC. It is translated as CASSFNADPFYEQYF.

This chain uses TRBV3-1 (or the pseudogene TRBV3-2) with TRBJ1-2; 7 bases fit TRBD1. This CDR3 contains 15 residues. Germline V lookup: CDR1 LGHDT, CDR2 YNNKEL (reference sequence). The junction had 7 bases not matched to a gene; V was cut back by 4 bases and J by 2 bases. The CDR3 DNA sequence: TGTGCCAGCAGCCCAAGACAGGGCGTGAACTATGGCTACACCTTC. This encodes CASSPRQGVNYGYTF.

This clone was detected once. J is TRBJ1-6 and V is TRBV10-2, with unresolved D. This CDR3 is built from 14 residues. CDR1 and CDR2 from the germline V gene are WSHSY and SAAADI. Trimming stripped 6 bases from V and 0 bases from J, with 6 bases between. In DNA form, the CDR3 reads TGCGCCAGCAGCGGGAGCTCCTATAATTCACCCCTCCACTTT. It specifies CASSGSSYNSPLHF.

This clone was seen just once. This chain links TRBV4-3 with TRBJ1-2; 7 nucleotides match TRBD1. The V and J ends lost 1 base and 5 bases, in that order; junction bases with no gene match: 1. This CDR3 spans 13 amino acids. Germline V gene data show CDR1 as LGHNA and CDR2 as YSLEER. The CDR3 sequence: CASSQAGGYGYTF. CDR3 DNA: TGCGCCAGCAGCCAAGCAGGGGGATATGGCTACACCTTC.

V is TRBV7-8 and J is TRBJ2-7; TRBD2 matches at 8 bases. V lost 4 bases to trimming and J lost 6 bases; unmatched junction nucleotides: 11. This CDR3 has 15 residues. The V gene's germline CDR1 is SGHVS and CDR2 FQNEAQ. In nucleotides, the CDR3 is TGTGCCAGCAGCTACGACCGTGGACGGGGGGGCGAGCAGTACTTC. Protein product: CASSYDRGRGGEQYF. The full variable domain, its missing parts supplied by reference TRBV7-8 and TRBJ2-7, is GAGVSQSPRYKVAKRGQDVALRCDPISGHVSLFWYQQALGQGPEFLTYFQNEAQLDKSGLPSDRFFAERPEGSVSTLKIQRTQQEDSAVYLCASSYDRGRGGEQYFGPGTRLTVT.

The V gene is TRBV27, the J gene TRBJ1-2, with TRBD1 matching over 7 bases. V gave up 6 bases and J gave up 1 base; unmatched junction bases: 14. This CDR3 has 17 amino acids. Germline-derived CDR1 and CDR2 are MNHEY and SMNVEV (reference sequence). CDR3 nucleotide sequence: TGTGCCAGCAGCCTAACCGGGACAGCCATCCTTAACTATGGCTACACCTTC. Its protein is CASSLTGTAILNYGYTF.

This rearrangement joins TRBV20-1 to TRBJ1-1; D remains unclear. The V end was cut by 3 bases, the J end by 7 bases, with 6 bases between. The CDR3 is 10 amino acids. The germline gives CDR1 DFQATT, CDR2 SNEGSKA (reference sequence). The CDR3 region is CSASRNEAFF. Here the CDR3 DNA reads TGCAGTGCTAGCAGGAATGAAGCTTTCTTT.

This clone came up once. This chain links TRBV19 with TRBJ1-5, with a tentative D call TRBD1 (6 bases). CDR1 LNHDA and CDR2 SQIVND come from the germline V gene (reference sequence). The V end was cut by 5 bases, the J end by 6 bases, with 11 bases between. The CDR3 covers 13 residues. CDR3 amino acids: CASSLQGSQPQHF. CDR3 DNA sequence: TGTGCCAGTAGTCTCCAGGGGAGTCAGCCCCAGCATTTT.

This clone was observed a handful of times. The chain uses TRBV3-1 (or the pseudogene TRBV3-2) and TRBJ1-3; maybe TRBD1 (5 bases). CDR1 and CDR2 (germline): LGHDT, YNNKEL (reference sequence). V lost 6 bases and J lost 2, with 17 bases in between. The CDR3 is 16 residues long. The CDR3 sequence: CASRPMVRGAGNTIYF. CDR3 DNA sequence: TGTGCCAGCAGACCGATGGTGAGGGGAGCTGGAAACACCATATATTTT.

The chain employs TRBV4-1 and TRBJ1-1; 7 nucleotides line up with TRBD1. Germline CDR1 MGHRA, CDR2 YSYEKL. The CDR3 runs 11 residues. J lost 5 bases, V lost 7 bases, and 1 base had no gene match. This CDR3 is CASTGGTEAFF. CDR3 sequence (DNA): TGCGCCAGCACAGGGGGGACTGAAGCTTTCTTT.

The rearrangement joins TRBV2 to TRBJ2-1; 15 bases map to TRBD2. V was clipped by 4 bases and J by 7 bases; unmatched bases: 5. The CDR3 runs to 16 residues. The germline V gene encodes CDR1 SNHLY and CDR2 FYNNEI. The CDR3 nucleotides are TGTGCCAGCAGTGGTGGACTAGCGGGAGGGGGAAATGAGCAGTTCTTC. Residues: CASSGGLAGGGNEQFF.